This T cell receptor (beta chain) was identified in a study of metastatic and nonmetastatic thyroid tumors. Study in general: It was across blood and tumor or nodule tissue from malignant and benign thyroid patients that repertoires were compared. Notes on the study in general: When malignant thyroid tumors were compared with benign nodules, TCR beta diversity was reportedly significantly higher in the malignant tumors. This held in both blood and tumor samples.

Per the original methods: Construction of a distant-metastasis classifier for papillary thyroid cancer relied on CDR3 differences across clinicopathological groups. TCRdb re-called the PCR reads via MiXCR. TCRdb's processing, not the authors', yielded these V and J calls. The table has roughly 44,000 clones, 20% to 25% seen once. With 6 bases clipped from V and 3 bases from J, the junction kept 7 bases outside the gene matches. This CDR3 has 14 residues. Germline-derived CDR1 and CDR2 are MDHEN and SYDVKM. This clone turned up a few times. As yet, its antigen is unknown. Every patient was untreated before thyroid surgery.

The clonotype originates from a female donor with papillary thyroid cancer or a benign thyroid nodule (not recorded which). Some clones in this sample may be carry-over from other donors' samples. The genes are TRBV28 and TRBJ2-7; 8 bases are a match to TRBD1. The sequencing sample was made of tumor tissue. CDR3 region: CASRTTGAGYEQYF. The CDR3 DNA reads as TGTGCCAGCAGGACGACAGGGGCTGGCTACGAGCAGTACTTC.